This TCR beta chain stems from a study of shared clonotypes between healthy human individuals. About the research overall: CD4 naive cells filled three plates per donor, CD4 memory three, CD8 naive two and CD8 memory one.

Selected positively for CCR7 and CD45RO-negative, naive CD8 cells excluded terminally differentiated effector memory CD45RA+ cells. This CDR3 has 16 residues. Trimming took off 3 bases at V and 12 bases at J, with 24 bases between the two ends. Germline assignment: CDR1 MGHRA and CDR2 YSYEKL. The table came from immunoSEQ multiplex PCR; TCRdb's copy has only in-frame clones and leaves some out. The sample carries about 2.1 million clones, just over 90% recorded once. Specimen: naive CD8+ T cells from PBMCs. The clonotype comes from a man younger than 35 in good health. Some clones in this sample may be carry-over from other donors' samples. The V gene is TRBV4-1, the J gene TRBJ2-1; D is unresolved. This CDR3 reads CASSQSVGRRAAAQFF. DNA for the CDR3: TGCGCCAGCAGCCAGTCGGTGGGCCGGCGTGCCGCGGCGCAGTTCTTC.